This passage covers 30 T cell receptor beta chains from one sample sequenced in a study of blood T cell repertoires in COVID-19 (dated by TCRdb to the early 2020s). Libraries were constructed by the immunoSEQ multiplex PCR assay. TCRdb took this table from immuneACCESS and kept in-frame rearrangements with V and J called. Such tables lack part of the clones; where checked against another copy, unresolved V genes explain under half of the gap, and the rest is unexplained. A total of some 250,000 clones appear in this sample, around 88% of them only once. The top ten clonotypes cover roughly 3% of the sample. Sequenced: peripheral blood. These receptors came from a woman younger than 45 who had recovered from COVID-19.

The rearrangement links TRBV6-5 to TRBJ2-5, with D perhaps TRBD1 (6 bases). Germline CDR1 reads MNHEY; CDR2 reads SVGAGI. V was trimmed by 2 bases and J by 7 bases, leaving 17 bases between them. This CDR3 is built from 15 residues. For the CDR3, the DNA is TGTGCCAGCAGTTACGACACCCATCCAGGGGTGACCCAGTACTTC. Translation: CASSYDTHPGVTQYF.

The chain uses TRBV28 and TRBJ2-5; D is unclear. Trimming cost V 3 bases and J 1 base, with 6 bases left between them. CDR3 length equals 13 residues. The germline CDR1 and CDR2 sequences are MDHEN and SYDVKM. CDR3 bases: TGTGCCAGCAGTTTTCGGGTCCAAGAGACCCAGTACTTC. Protein product: CASSFRVQETQYF.

This chain uses TRBV30 with TRBJ1-3; TRBD1 is a possible D gene (6 bases). From germline, CDR1 is GTSNPN and CDR2 SVGIG (reference sequence). The CDR3 has 21 residues. V was trimmed by 0 bases and J by 1 base, leaving 28 bases between them. CDR3 region: CAWSVPAQGLGLWISGNTIYF. The CDR3 DNA follows: TGTGCCTGGAGTGTACCCGCCCAGGGGCTTGGGCTCTGGATATCTGGAAACACCATATATTTT.

This clone has a single count. V is TRBV5-1 and J is TRBJ2-5; no clear D. The CDR3 is 15 residues long. V was cut by 0 bases and J by 2 bases, with 11 bases left in between. Germline CDR1 and CDR2: SGHRS and YFSETQ. DNA for the CDR3: TGCGCCAGCAGCTTGGATGTGTCGGAGCAAGAGACCCAGTACTTC. It translates to CASSLDVSEQETQYF.

The V gene is TRBV6-1, the J gene TRBJ1-6; the match to TRBD1 covers 7 bases. Trimming cost V 2 bases and J 6 bases; bases outside gene matches: 1. CDR3 length: 14 amino acids. CDR1 is MNHNS, CDR2 SASEGT, per germline. The CDR3 region is CASSENRGNSPLHF. Written as DNA, the CDR3 is TGTGCCAGCAGTGAAAACAGGGGTAATTCACCCCTCCACTTT.

The rearrangement uses TRBV12-5 and TRBJ1-1; D is possibly TRBD1 (5 bases). This CDR3 comprises 18 residues. CDR1 is LGHNT, CDR2 FRNRAP, per germline. Trimming removed 2 bases at V and 0 bases at J, with 19 bases between. This chain's CDR3 is CASGLYGASEKLNTEAFF. The CDR3 coding sequence is TGTGCTAGTGGTTTGTATGGGGCCTCAGAGAAGTTGAACACTGAAGCTTTCTTT.

This chain links TRBV2 with TRBJ1-2; 7 bases map to TRBD1. CDR3 length: 14 amino acids. Germline-derived CDR1 and CDR2 are SNHLY and FYNNEI. Trimming took 5 bases from V and 2 from J; bases not matched to a gene: 5. CDR3 in amino acids: CASSLPDRNYGYTF. As DNA, the CDR3 is TGTGCCAGCAGTCTCCCGGACAGGAACTATGGCTACACCTTC.

The V call is TRBV3-1 (or the pseudogene TRBV3-2), the J call TRBJ2-5; the D gene is possibly TRBD2 (6 bases). Germline lookup yields CDR1 LGHDT and CDR2 YNNKEL (reference sequence). Trimming pared 4 bases from V and 5 bases from J, leaving 23 bases between. CDR3 length: 17 amino acids. The DNA for the CDR3 is TGTGCCAGCAGCCCCCGTACCCCGGGACTTGATATGGAGACCCAGTACTTC. Protein: CASSPRTPGLDMETQYF.

This chain uses TRBV5-1 with TRBJ1-1, with 9 bases aligning to TRBD1. The CDR3 is 15 amino acids. With 2 bases clipped from V and 5 bases from J, the junction kept 7 bases outside the gene matches. Germline CDR1 is SGHRS and CDR2 is YFSETQ. The CDR3, as DNA: TGCGCCAGCAGCTTCGGGGGGACAGGGAATACTGAAGCTTTCTTT. This codes for CASSFGGTGNTEAFF.

The genes are TRBV4-3 and TRBJ2-1, with 9 bases aligning to TRBD2. Trimming cost V 0 bases and J 0 bases; bases outside gene matches: 9. The CDR3 is 19 residues long. Germline V gene lookup returns CDR1 LGHNA and CDR2 YSLEER. CDR3 coding DNA: TGCGCCAGCAGCCAAGATATCAATAGCGGGGGATACTCCTACAATGAGCAGTTCTTC. Translating gives CASSQDINSGGYSYNEQFF.

The chain links TRBV6-2 or TRBV6-3 to TRBJ1-5, with D possibly being TRBD1 (5 bases). The CDR3 length is 16 residues. V lost 0 bases and J 3 bases, leaving 12 bases between the germline ends. The germline CDR1 and CDR2 sequences are MNHEY and SVGEGT. DNA for the CDR3: TGTGCCAGCAGTTACTCGTTCAGGGATCCCAATCAGCCCCAGCATTTT. As protein: CASSYSFRDPNQPQHF.

The genes are TRBV3-1 (or the pseudogene TRBV3-2) and TRBJ2-7; 8 bases map to TRBD2. Trimming at V came to 0 bases and at J to 4 bases, leaving 5 bases not matched to a gene. Germline V gene data show CDR1 as LGHDT and CDR2 as YNNKEL (reference sequence). The CDR3 consists of 15 residues. The CDR3 spells CASSQDPAGEYEQYF. CDR3 DNA: TGTGCCAGCAGCCAAGATCCAGCGGGGGAGTACGAGCAGTACTTC.

This clone has just a few counts. The chain links TRBV7-2 to TRBJ2-3, with D uncertain. The CDR3 has 15 residues. V lost 2 bases to trimming and J lost 1 base, with 10 bases between them. CDR1 is SGHTA and CDR2 is FQGNSA in the germline V gene. CDR3 nucleotide sequence: TGTGCCAGCAGCTTACCGGTACTCCGCACAGATACGCAGTATTTT. Its protein is CASSLPVLRTDTQYF.

This clone was picked up one time. CDR3 coding DNA: TGTGCCAGCAGTTACGGCGGACTTAAAGCTTTCTTT. This encodes CASSYGGLKAFF. The rearrangement links TRBV6-5 to TRBJ1-1; D is undetermined. The CDR3 covers 12 residues. Trimming took off 2 bases at V and 9 bases at J, with 10 bases between the two ends. Germline lookup yields CDR1 MNHEY and CDR2 SVGAGI.

The genes are TRBV19 and TRBJ1-5; 7 bases are shared with TRBD1. Unmatched junction bases numbered 9, after V lost 5 bases and J lost 2 bases. This CDR3 comprises 16 residues. Germline values: CDR1 LNHDA, CDR2 SQIVND (reference sequence). The CDR3 DNA reads as TGTGCCAGTAGTCTCGCCGACAGGGCAGGCAATCAGCCCCAGCATTTT. Residues: CASSLADRAGNQPQHF.

The chain recombines TRBV5-4 with TRBJ1-6, with D possibly matching TRBD1 (5 bases). The CDR3 has 18 residues. V lost 0 bases, J lost 1 base, and 14 bases lay in between. Germline CDR1 reads SGHNT; CDR2 reads YYREEE (reference sequence). DNA of the CDR3: TGTGCCAGCAGCTTGGTTCAGGGAGGAGTGTCCTATAATTCACCCCTCCACTTT. This codes for CASSLVQGGVSYNSPLHF.

The chain combines TRBV30 with TRBJ1-1, with D perhaps TRBD1 (6 bases). V gave up 4 bases and J gave up 0 bases, with 6 bases separating them. The germline V gene has CDR1 GTSNPN and CDR2 SVGIG (reference sequence). CDR3 length equals 12 residues. The CDR3 DNA reads TGTGCCTGGACAGGGGTGAACACTGAAGCTTTCTTT. Its translation: CAWTGVNTEAFF.

The chain links TRBV6-2 or TRBV6-3 to TRBJ2-1; D ambiguous. Trimming left V 6 bases short and J 0 bases short, with 9 bases between. There are 14 residues in the CDR3. Per the germline V gene, CDR1 is MNHEY and CDR2 is SVGEGT. The CDR3 nucleotides read TGTGCCAGCAGCAGTTATAGCTCCTACAATGAGCAGTTCTTC. It yields the protein CASSSYSSYNEQFF.

This clone was counted between two and nine times. This chain links TRBV4-3 with TRBJ1-2, with 9 bases fitting TRBD1. V dropped 3 bases and J dropped 7; count of bases not matched to a gene: 9. The CDR3 is 15 residues long. Germline CDR1 is LGHNA and CDR2 is YSLEER. Here the CDR3 DNA reads TGCGCCAGCAGCCATGTGGGACAGGGAGAGGGTGGCTACACCTTC. As protein: CASSHVGQGEGGYTF.

This chain connects TRBV5-1 to TRBJ2-5; 13 positions agree with TRBD2. This CDR3 has 17 amino acids. Germline CDR1 is SGHRS and CDR2 is YFSETQ. V dropped 4 bases and J dropped 1; count of bases not matched to a gene: 7. This CDR3 reads CASSAGLAGDPQETQYF. CDR3 nucleotides: TGCGCCAGCAGCGCCGGACTAGCGGGGGACCCCCAAGAGACCCAGTACTTC.

CDR3 in DNA: TGTGCCAGTAGTATAGAGGGGGCAGAGGAAGGCTACACCTTC. Protein sequence: CASSIEGAEEGYTF. This sequence joins TRBV19 and TRBJ1-2, with D perhaps TRBD1 (6 bases). The V gene lost 0 bases and the J gene lost 8 bases, with 13 bases spanning the gap. The CDR3 spans 14 residues. CDR1 LNHDA and CDR2 SQIVND come from the germline V gene (reference sequence).

The chain links TRBV2 to TRBJ2-2; D unclear. Between the trimmed V and J ends, which lost 6 bases and 6 bases, there was a span of 11 bases. The CDR3 loop spans 13 amino acids. Germline values: CDR1 SNHLY, CDR2 FYNNEI. CDR3: CASRVLIAGELFF. CDR3 bases: TGTGCCAGCAGGGTTCTCATAGCCGGGGAGCTGTTTTTT. Together with reference TRBV2 and TRBJ2-2, the CDR3 gives the full variable domain: EPEVTQTPSHQVTQMGQEVILRCVPISNHLYFYWYRQILGQKVEFLVSFYNNEISEKSEIFDDQFSVERPDGSNFTLKIRSTKLEDSAMYFCASRVLIAGELFFGEGSRLTVL.

V is TRBV7-7 and J is TRBJ2-5; TRBD1 agrees at 9 bases. V lost 5 bases, J lost 4 bases, and 8 bases stayed unmatched. Germline CDR1 is SSHAT and CDR2 is FNYEAQ (reference sequence). The CDR3 contains 15 residues. The CDR3 DNA reads as TGTGCCAGCAGCCGCGGGACAGGGACGGGAGAGACCCAGTACTTC. It translates to CASSRGTGTGETQYF.

This chain uses TRBV3-1 (or the pseudogene TRBV3-2) with TRBJ2-2, with a possible D match to TRBD1 (6 bases). The CDR3 covers 15 residues. V lost 5 bases and J lost 6, with 16 bases in between. Germline V gene data show CDR1 as LGHDT and CDR2 as YNNKEL (reference sequence). DNA for the CDR3: TGTGCCAGCAGCACAAGGGGGATCGGGCCCGGGGAGCTGTTTTTT. Amino acid sequence: CASSTRGIGPGELFF.

This chain joins TRBV6-5 and TRBJ2-7, with 7 bases fitting TRBD2. The CDR3 totals 14 residues. Germline V gene lookup returns CDR1 MNHEY and CDR2 SVGAGI. The J segment lost 3 bases and the V segment lost 6 bases, leaving 8 bases of the junction unmatched. Here the CDR3 DNA reads TGTGCCAGCAGCCGTGGGAGGGAAGGCTACGAGCAGTACTTC. As protein: CASSRGREGYEQYF.

The gene calls are TRBV5-6 and TRBJ1-1, with D perhaps matching TRBD1 (5 bases). The V end was cut by 4 bases, the J end by 8 bases, with 12 bases between. This CDR3 is 12 amino acids long. Germline values: CDR1 SGHDT, CDR2 YYEEEE. In nucleotides, the CDR3 is TGTGCCAGCAGCCCCGGGACTTCGGAAGCTTTCTTT. Translated, it gives CASSPGTSEAFF.

The chain recombines TRBV7-6 with TRBJ2-1, with TRBD2 matching 8 bases. This CDR3 region has 16 residues. V trimming: 1 base; J trimming: 7 bases; junction bases outside the gene matches: 9. The germline gives CDR1 SGHVS, CDR2 FNYEAQ. Here the CDR3 DNA reads TGTGCCAGCAGCTTAGACGGCGGCGGGGGGCGTAATGAGCAGTTCTTC. This gives the protein CASSLDGGGGRNEQFF.

This sequence joins TRBV6-5 and TRBJ1-3; weak D call: TRBD1 (5 bases). Trimming left V 0 bases short and J 1 base short, with 10 bases between. Germline V CDR1 and CDR2: MNHEY, SVGAGI. This CDR3 spans 16 amino acids. The CDR3 DNA is TGTGCCAGCAGTTACTCGGGACTACATTCTGGAAACACCATATATTTT. Translating gives CASSYSGLHSGNTIYF.

V and J are TRBV15 and TRBJ2-1; 9 nucleotides line up with TRBD2. The CDR3 length is 13 residues. Trimming cost V 8 bases and J 4 bases; bases outside gene matches: 3. CDR1 is LNHNV and CDR2 is YYDKDF in the germline V gene (reference sequence). The CDR3 is CATLRGGYNEQFF. CDR3 in DNA: TGTGCCACCTTGCGGGGGGGTTACAATGAGCAGTTCTTC.

The chain is built from TRBV14 and TRBJ2-1, with TRBD2 matching 14 bases. J was trimmed by 10 bases and V by 4 bases; bases with no gene match: 3. This CDR3 has 14 amino acids. From germline, CDR1 is SGHDN and CDR2 FVKESK. CDR3 loop: CASSLGLAGVEQFF. CDR3 nucleotides: TGTGCCAGCAGCCTGGGACTAGCGGGGGTCGAGCAGTTCTTC. Complete variable domain (other parts from reference TRBV14 and TRBJ2-1): EAGVTQFPSHSVIEKGQTVTLRCDPISGHDNLYWYRRVMGKEIKFLLHFVKESKQDESGMPNNRFLAERTGGTYSTLKVQPAELEDSGVYFCASSLGLAGVEQFFGPGTRLTVL.